The sequence of this T cell receptor (beta chain) was determined in a study of response to subunit inactivated influenza vaccine. About this clonotype itself: Its antigen is unknown.

V dropped 0 bases and J dropped 5; count of bases not matched to a gene: 5. Germline-derived CDR1 and CDR2 are GTSNPN and SVGIG (reference sequence). The CDR3 sequence is 15 residues long. Study observations and caveats: It was suggested by the authors that few new T cells are recruited by each seasonal influenza vaccination.

TCRdb reprocessed the RT-PCR reads via MiXCR and lists one record per CDR3 protein. This repertoire shows roughly 780,000 distinct CDR3 sequences, around a sixth found once; its top ten account for roughly 11%. The clonotype was recovered from a man aged 50 to 59 who received an inactivated influenza vaccine. The chain is built from TRBV30 and TRBJ1-1; 11 nucleotides line up with TRBD1. The sequenced sample was PBMCs from blood, obtained more than 4 days after vaccination. CDR3 DNA: TGTGCCTGGAGTGTAGGGACAGGGGGAAGTACTGAAGCTTTCTTT. Encoded protein: CAWSVGTGGSTEAFF.